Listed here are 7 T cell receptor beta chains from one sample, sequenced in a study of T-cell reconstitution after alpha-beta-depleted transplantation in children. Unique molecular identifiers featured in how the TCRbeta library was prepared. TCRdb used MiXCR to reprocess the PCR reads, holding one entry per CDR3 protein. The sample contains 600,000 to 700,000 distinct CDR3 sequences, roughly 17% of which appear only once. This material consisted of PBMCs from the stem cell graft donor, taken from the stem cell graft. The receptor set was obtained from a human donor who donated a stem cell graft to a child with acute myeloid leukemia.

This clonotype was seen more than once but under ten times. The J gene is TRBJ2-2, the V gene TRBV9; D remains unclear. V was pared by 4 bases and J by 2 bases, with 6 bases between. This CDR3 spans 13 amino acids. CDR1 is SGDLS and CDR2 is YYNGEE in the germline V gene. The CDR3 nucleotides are TGTGCCAGCAGCACAGTTAACACCGGGGAGCTGTTTTTT. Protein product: CASSTVNTGELFF.

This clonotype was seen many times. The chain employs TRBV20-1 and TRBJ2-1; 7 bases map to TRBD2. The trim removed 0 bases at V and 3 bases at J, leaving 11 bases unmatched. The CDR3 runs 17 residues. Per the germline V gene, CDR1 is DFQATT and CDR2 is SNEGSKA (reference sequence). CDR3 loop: CSARDPVNSGLYNEQFF. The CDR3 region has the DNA TGCAGTGCTAGAGACCCCGTGAATAGCGGGCTCTACAATGAGCAGTTCTTC.

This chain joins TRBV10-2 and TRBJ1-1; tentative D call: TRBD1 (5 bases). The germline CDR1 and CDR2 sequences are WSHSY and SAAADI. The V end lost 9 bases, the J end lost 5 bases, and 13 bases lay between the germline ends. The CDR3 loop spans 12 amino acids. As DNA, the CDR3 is TGCGCCAGTTTCGGGGGAGGAACTGAAGCTTTCTTT. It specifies CASFGGGTEAFF.

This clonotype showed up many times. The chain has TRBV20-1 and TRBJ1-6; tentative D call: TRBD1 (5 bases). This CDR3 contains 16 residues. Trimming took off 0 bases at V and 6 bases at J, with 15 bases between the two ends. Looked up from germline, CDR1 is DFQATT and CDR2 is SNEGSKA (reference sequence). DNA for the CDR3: TGCAGTGCTAGAGATACAACAGGAGGTAGTAATTCACCCCTCCACTTT. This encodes CSARDTTGGSNSPLHF.

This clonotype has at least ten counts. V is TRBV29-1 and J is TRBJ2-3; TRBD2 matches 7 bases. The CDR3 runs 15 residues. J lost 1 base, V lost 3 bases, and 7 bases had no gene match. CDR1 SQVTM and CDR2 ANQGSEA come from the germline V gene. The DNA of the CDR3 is TGCAGCGTTGAGGGGCTAGCGGAGCGCACAGATACGCAGTATTTT. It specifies CSVEGLAERTDTQYF.

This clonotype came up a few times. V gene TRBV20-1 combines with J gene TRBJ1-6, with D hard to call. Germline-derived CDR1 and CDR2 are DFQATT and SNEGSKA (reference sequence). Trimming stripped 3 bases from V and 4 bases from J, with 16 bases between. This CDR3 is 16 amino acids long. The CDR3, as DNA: TGCAGTGCTAGTGGCCTAAGGGATCAGTATAATTCACCCCTCCACTTT. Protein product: CSASGLRDQYNSPLHF.

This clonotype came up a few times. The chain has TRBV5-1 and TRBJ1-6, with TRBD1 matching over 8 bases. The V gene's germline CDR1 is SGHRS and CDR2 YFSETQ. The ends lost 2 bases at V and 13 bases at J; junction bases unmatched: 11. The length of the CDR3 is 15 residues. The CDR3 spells CASSFGGQGSDPLHF. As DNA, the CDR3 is TGCGCCAGCAGCTTTGGTGGACAGGGTAGTGATCCCCTCCACTTT. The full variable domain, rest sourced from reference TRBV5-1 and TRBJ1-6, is KAGVTQTPRYLIKTRGQQVTLSCSPISGHRSVSWYQQTPGQGLQFLFEYFSETQRNKGNFPGRFSGRQFSNSRSEMNVSTLELGDSALYLCASSFGGQGSDPLHFGNGTRLTVT.